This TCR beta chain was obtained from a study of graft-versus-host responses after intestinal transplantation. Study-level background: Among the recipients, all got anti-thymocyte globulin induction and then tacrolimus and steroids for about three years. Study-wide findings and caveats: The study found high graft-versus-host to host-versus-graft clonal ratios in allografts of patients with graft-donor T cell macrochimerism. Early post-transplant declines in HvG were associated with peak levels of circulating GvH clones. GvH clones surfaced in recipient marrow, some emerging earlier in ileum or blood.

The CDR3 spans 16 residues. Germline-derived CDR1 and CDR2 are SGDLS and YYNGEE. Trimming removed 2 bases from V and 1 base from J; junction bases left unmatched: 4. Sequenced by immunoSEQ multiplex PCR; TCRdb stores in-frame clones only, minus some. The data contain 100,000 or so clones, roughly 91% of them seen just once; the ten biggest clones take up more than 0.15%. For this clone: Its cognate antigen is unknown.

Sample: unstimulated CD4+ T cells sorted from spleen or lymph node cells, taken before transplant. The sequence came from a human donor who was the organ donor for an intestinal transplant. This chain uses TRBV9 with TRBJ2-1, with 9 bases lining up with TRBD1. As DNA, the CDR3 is TGTGCCAGCAGCGTCTCCGGGACAGGGTCCTACAATGAGCAGTTCTTC. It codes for CASSVSGTGSYNEQFF.